This T cell receptor (beta chain) came from a study of cytomegalovirus exposure and HLA in healthy donors. Regarding the study as a whole: Compared with the approximately 680-donor mean, an Asian-associated ancestry cluster reportedly had fewer N-insertions, according to a later analysis. CMV antigen specificity of three CMV-associated chains was confirmed in vitro. Later analysis suggested links between common viral pathogens and several top significant clusters.

Per the germline V gene, CDR1 is ENHRY and CDR2 is SYGVKD. Trimming removed 2 bases at V and 5 bases at J, with 15 bases between. The CDR3 contains 15 residues. It was with 60 Vbeta and 13 Jbeta primers that the PCR ran. TCRdb keeps only in-frame clones here, not all; method: immunoSEQ multiplex PCR. This sample has 130,000 to 150,000 clones; 70% to 80% occur once, and the top ten carry about 2.2%. Regarding this clone: The antigen is unknown.

The sample was PBMCs. The receptor was derived from a woman between 18 and 30 years old in good health and CMV-seropositive. V and J are TRBV10-3 and TRBJ1-1; TRBD1 might be the D (5 bases). This CDR3 reads CAISEAPGGETEAFF. In DNA, the CDR3 is TGTGCCATCAGTGAGGCTCCCGGGGGAGAGACTGAAGCTTTCTTT.